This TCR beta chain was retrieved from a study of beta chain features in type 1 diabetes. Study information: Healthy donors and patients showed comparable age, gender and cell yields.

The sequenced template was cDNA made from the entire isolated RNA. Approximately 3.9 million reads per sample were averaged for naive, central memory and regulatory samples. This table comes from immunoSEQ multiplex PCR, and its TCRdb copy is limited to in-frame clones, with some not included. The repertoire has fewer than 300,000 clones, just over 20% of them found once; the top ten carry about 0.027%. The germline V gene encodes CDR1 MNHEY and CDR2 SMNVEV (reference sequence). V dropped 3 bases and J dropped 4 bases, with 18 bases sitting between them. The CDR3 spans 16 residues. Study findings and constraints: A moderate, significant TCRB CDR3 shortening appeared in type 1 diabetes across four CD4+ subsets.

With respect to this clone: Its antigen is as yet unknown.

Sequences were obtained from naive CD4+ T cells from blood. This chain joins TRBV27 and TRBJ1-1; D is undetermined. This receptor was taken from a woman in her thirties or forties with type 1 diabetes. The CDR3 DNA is TGTGCCAGCAGTTTTGGACCCTCCTGGGAGAGCACTGAAGCTTTCTTT. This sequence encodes CASSFGPSWESTEAFF.